A single sample gave rise to the 2 T cell receptor beta chains below, sequenced in a study of blood T cell repertoires in COVID-19 (TCRdb year 2020). Library preparation employed the immunoSEQ multiplex PCR assay. In TCRdb, the immuneACCESS table is reduced to in-frame sequences with V and J assigned. These tables do not hold every clone; where another copy was compared, an unresolved V gene accounts for under half, and the others remain unexplained. This sample is represented by about 24,000 clones; 80% to 90% of them were singletons. Roughly a fifth of the sample belongs to the ten largest clones. The sample was peripheral blood. These receptor sequences come from a human donor in a cohort sampled during active COVID-19.

The chain joins TRBV18 to TRBJ2-5; possibly TRBD1 for D (6 bases). The V end was cut by 5 bases, the J end by 4 bases, with 11 bases between. Looked up from germline, CDR1 is KGHSH and CDR2 is LQKENI. The CDR3 totals 13 residues. CDR3 protein: CASSSTGLETQYF. The CDR3 bases are TGTGCCAGCTCATCCACAGGGCTAGAGACCCAGTACTTC.

The rearrangement links TRBV9 to TRBJ2-2, with 8 bases identical to TRBD2. V lost 2 bases to trimming and J lost 6 bases; unmatched junction nucleotides: 6. The CDR3 is made up of 15 amino acids. Germline assignment: CDR1 SGDLS and CDR2 YYNGEE. The CDR3 sequence is CASSVAGGVPGELFF. CDR3 bases: TGTGCCAGCAGCGTCGCCGGGGGGGTGCCCGGGGAGCTGTTTTTT. Full variable domain (remainder filled in from reference TRBV9 and TRBJ2-2): DSGVTQTPKHLITATGQRVTLRCSPRSGDLSVYWYQQSLDQGLQFLIQYYNGEERAKGNILERFSAQQFPDLHSELNLSSLELGDSALYFCASSVAGGVPGELFFGEGSRLTVL.